These 28 T cell receptor beta chains originate from one sample sequenced in a study of blood T cell repertoires in COVID-19. The repertoire was sequenced with immunoSEQ multiplex PCR; TCRdb's copy has only in-frame clones and lacks some. The sample holds about 150,000 clones, 85% to 90% seen once. Sequenced input: peripheral blood. The receptors were sampled from a man aged 80 or over with acute or convalescent COVID-19.

The genes are TRBV6-5 and TRBJ2-1; TRBD1 matches 7 bases. There are 15 residues in the CDR3. In germline, CDR1 is MNHEY, CDR2 SVGAGI. V lost 2 bases and J lost 4; bases outside the gene matches: 5. The CDR3 sequence: CASSYRGRNYNEQFF. For the CDR3, the DNA is TGTGCCAGCAGTTACAGGGGGCGAAATTACAATGAGCAGTTCTTC.

V usage is TRBV10-3 and J usage is TRBJ1-2; D may be TRBD1 (6 bases). The CDR3 sequence is 13 residues long. Germline V gives CDR1 ENHRY, CDR2 SYGVKD. Deletions cut 11 bases from V and 10 bases from J, with 23 bases between. The CDR3 DNA reads as TGTGCCGTTTCATCCAGGCAGGGGCTCGACTACACCTTC. It yields the protein CAVSSRQGLDYTF.

The rearrangement joins TRBV19 to TRBJ2-2; 8 nucleotides align to TRBD1. The CDR3 extends over 14 amino acids. Unmatched junction bases numbered 11, after V lost 10 bases and J lost 7 bases. Germline lookup yields CDR1 LNHDA and CDR2 SQIVND (reference sequence). CDR3 residues: CATKDRGTSGELFF. The DNA for the CDR3 is TGTGCCACCAAAGACAGGGGTACTAGCGGGGAGCTGTTTTTT.

The rearrangement uses TRBV7-2 and TRBJ2-2; 8 bases are shared with TRBD1. V shed 3 bases, J shed 3 bases, and the junction held 3 bases outside the gene matches. CDR1 SGHTA and CDR2 FQGNSA come from the germline V gene. This CDR3 is 15 amino acids long. This CDR3 is CASSLRGQDTGELFF. In DNA, the CDR3 is TGTGCCAGCAGCTTGAGGGGACAGGACACCGGGGAGCTGTTTTTT.

This clone was found once. The chain's CDR3 is CASSFNGRAGDTQYF. CDR3 nucleotide sequence: TGCGCCAGCAGCTTTAACGGCAGGGCTGGAGATACGCAGTATTTT. This chain uses TRBV5-1 with TRBJ2-3; possible D gene TRBD1, 5 bases. V lost 2 bases and J 5 bases, leaving 15 bases between the germline ends. Germline-derived CDR1 and CDR2 are SGHRS and YFSETQ. The CDR3 contains 15 residues.

This clone was seen only once. V usage is TRBV18 and J usage is TRBJ2-6; TRBD2 agrees at 10 bases. The CDR3 consists of 19 residues. Germline V gives CDR1 KGHSH, CDR2 LQKENI. V shed 3 bases, J shed 1 base, and the junction held 9 bases outside the gene matches. The CDR3 here is CASSPVIAGGKSGANVLTF. The CDR3 nucleotides read TGTGCCAGCTCACCTGTTATAGCGGGGGGCAAATCTGGGGCCAACGTCCTGACTTTC. The entire variable domain, with the rest obtained from reference TRBV18 and TRBJ2-6, is as follows: NAGVMQNPRHLVRRRGQEARLRCSPMKGHSHVYWYRQLPEEGLKFMVYLQKENIIDESGMPKERFSAEFPKEGPSILRIQQVVRGDSAAYFCASSPVIAGGKSGANVLTFGAGSRLTVL.

V is TRBV18 and J is TRBJ2-5; D might be TRBD1 (7 bases). This CDR3 is 15 amino acids long. The V end was cut by 4 bases, the J end by 2 bases, with 14 bases between. Per the germline V gene, CDR1 is KGHSH and CDR2 is LQKENI. The CDR3 here is CASSLYQGGQETQYF. DNA for the CDR3: TGTGCCAGCTCACTCTATCAGGGGGGACAAGAGACCCAGTACTTC.

This sequence joins TRBV25-1 and TRBJ2-7; D might be TRBD2 (5 bases). The CDR3 contains 12 residues. From germline, CDR1 is MGHDK and CDR2 SYGVNS. The V end was cut by 5 bases, the J end by 5 bases, with 10 bases between. CDR3 residues: CASSIGRNEQYF. CDR3 bases: TGTGCCAGCAGTATAGGGAGAAACGAGCAGTACTTC.

Remarks on this clone: One end of the junction does not line up with germline, which may come from a read error. This chain connects TRBV7-7 to TRBJ2-7; perhaps TRBD2 as D (5 bases). The germline V gene has CDR1 SSHAT and CDR2 FNYEAQ (reference sequence). The CDR3 loop spans 12 amino acids. The CDR3 DNA reads as TGTGCTAGCAGCCCGGGAAACAACGAGCAGTACTTC. Protein: CASSPGNNEQYF.

This chain uses TRBV6-1 with TRBJ1-1, with no clear D. The V gene lost 0 bases and the J gene lost 12 bases, with 14 bases spanning the gap. The CDR3 is 13 residues long. CDR1 and CDR2 from the germline V gene are MNHNS and SASEGT. The CDR3 region is CASSEAFSRGSFF. In DNA form, the CDR3 reads TGTGCCAGCAGTGAAGCGTTCAGTCGGGGATCTTTCTTT.

This chain joins TRBV19 and TRBJ2-1, with D possibly TRBD2 on 6 matching bases. The V and J ends lost 3 bases and 4 bases respectively, with 13 bases between them. The CDR3 is made up of 15 amino acids. Germline V gene data show CDR1 as LNHDA and CDR2 as SQIVND (reference sequence). CDR3 residues: CASSIVGGRYNEQFF. CDR3 coding DNA: TGTGCCAGTAGTATCGTCGGGGGTCGATACAATGAGCAGTTCTTC.

The rearrangement uses TRBV9 and TRBJ2-5; 10 positions match TRBD1. With 1 base clipped from V and 1 base from J, the junction kept 4 bases outside the gene matches. Germline V gene sequence: CDR1 SGDLS, CDR2 YYNGEE. The CDR3 extends over 16 amino acids. This CDR3 is CASSVSGTGVQETQYF. The CDR3 nucleotides are TGTGCCAGCAGCGTATCCGGGACAGGGGTCCAAGAGACCCAGTACTTC.

V and J are TRBV5-1 and TRBJ2-5; D gene uncertain. This CDR3 region has 14 residues. V was pared by 2 bases and J by 5 bases, with 13 bases between. CDR1 and CDR2 from the germline V gene are SGHRS and YFSETQ. The CDR3 coding sequence is TGCGCCAGCAGCTTCTCCGGCCCCGGGGAGACCCAGTACTTC. This translates into CASSFSGPGETQYF.

V is TRBV6-6 and J is TRBJ2-7; weak D call: TRBD1 (6 bases). CDR1 and CDR2 (germline): MNHNY, SVGAGI (reference sequence). Trimming took 6 bases from V and 2 from J, leaving 17 bases between them. This CDR3 is 15 amino acids long. In DNA form, the CDR3 reads TGTGCCAGCAGCCTGCTGGGGGCTATAACCTACGAGCAGTACTTC. Its protein is CASSLLGAITYEQYF.

This sequence joins TRBV27 and TRBJ1-3; 12 bases map to TRBD1. The V gene end was trimmed by 2 bases and the J gene end by 7 bases; junction bases not matched to a gene: 3. The CDR3 extends over 15 amino acids. Germline CDR1 and CDR2: MNHEY and SMNVEV (reference sequence). The chain's CDR3 is CASSLGTGGRNTIYF. The CDR3 coding sequence is TGTGCCAGCAGTTTAGGGACAGGGGGCAGGAACACCATATATTTT.

This chain links TRBV3-1 (or the pseudogene TRBV3-2) with TRBJ2-3; 11 bases fit TRBD2. The germline gives CDR1 LGHDT, CDR2 YNNKEL (reference sequence). The CDR3 loop spans 15 amino acids. V lost 6 bases, J lost 3 bases, and 5 bases stayed unmatched. This CDR3 is CASRPTSGGTDTQYF. The CDR3 DNA sequence: TGTGCCAGCAGACCAACTAGCGGGGGAACAGATACGCAGTATTTT.

V is TRBV5-4 and J is TRBJ1-6; 7 bases fit TRBD1. Germline-derived CDR1 and CDR2 are SGHNT and YYREEE (reference sequence). V trimming: 0 bases; J trimming: 4 bases; junction bases outside the gene matches: 10. The CDR3 length is 18 residues. The DNA of the CDR3 is TGTGCCAGCAGCTTGGCCAGAGGGGGCAGCCCTTATAATTCACCCCTCCACTTT. The encoded protein is CASSLARGGSPYNSPLHF. The whole variable domain, remainder taken from reference TRBV5-4 and TRBJ1-6, is ETGVTQSPTHLIKTRGQQVTLRCSSQSGHNTVSWYQQALGQGPQFIFQYYREEENGRGNFPPRFSGLQFPNYSSELNVNALELDDSALYLCASSLARGGSPYNSPLHFGNGTRLTVT.

The rearrangement uses TRBV5-5 and TRBJ2-1; 9 nucleotides match TRBD1. The CDR3 runs 17 residues. Trimming removed 4 bases from V and 6 bases from J; junction bases left unmatched: 14. Germline CDR1 SGHKS, CDR2 YYEKEE (reference sequence). CDR3 DNA: TGTGCCAGCAGCCTTATGCCACGGACAGGGGCTTCCAATGAGCAGTTCTTC. Translated: CASSLMPRTGASNEQFF.

The chain links TRBV30 to TRBJ1-4, with D unclear. The CDR3 has 15 amino acids. Germline assignment: CDR1 GTSNPN and CDR2 SVGIG (reference sequence). V was clipped by 0 bases and J by 0 bases, with 8 bases between them. CDR3 sequence reads: CAWSVQIPTNEKLFF. The CDR3, as DNA: TGTGCCTGGAGTGTCCAGATCCCAACTAATGAAAAACTGTTTTTT.

V usage is TRBV7-2 and J usage is TRBJ2-7; the D gene is possibly TRBD2 (6 bases). The CDR3 length is 17 residues. Trimming removed 2 bases at V and 3 bases at J, with 20 bases between. CDR1 SGHTA and CDR2 FQGNSA come from the germline V gene. CDR3 DNA: TGTGCCAGCAGCTTACGGTTAGCGGACATCGAATTCTACGAGCAGTACTTC. Translated, it gives CASSLRLADIEFYEQYF. The complete variable domain, with remaining parts taken from reference TRBV7-2 and TRBJ2-7, reads GAGVSQSPSNKVTEKGKDVELRCDPISGHTALYWYRQSLGQGLEFLIYFQGNSAPDKSGLPSDRFSAERTGGSVSTLTIQRTQQEDSAVYLCASSLRLADIEFYEQYFGPGTRLTVT.

The rearrangement uses TRBV6-2 or TRBV6-3 and TRBJ2-5; 12 nucleotides match TRBD2. The germline V gene encodes CDR1 MNHEY and CDR2 SVGEGT. The V and J ends lost 0 bases and 5 bases, in that order; junction bases with no gene match: 10. This CDR3 contains 18 residues. This chain's CDR3 is CASSYSALAGGPRETQYF. The DNA for the CDR3 is TGTGCCAGCAGTTACTCAGCCCTAGCGGGAGGGCCGAGGGAGACCCAGTACTTC.

The chain links TRBV7-2 to TRBJ2-5, with TRBD1 as a possible D gene (5 bases). This CDR3 is 14 amino acids long. Deletions cut 5 bases from V and 4 bases from J, with 14 bases between. Germline lookup yields CDR1 SGHTA and CDR2 FQGNSA. CDR3: CASSPGKGPETQYF. In DNA form, the CDR3 reads TGTGCCAGCAGCCCCGGAAAGGGGCCAGAGACCCAGTACTTC. Together with reference TRBV7-2 and TRBJ2-5, the CDR3 gives the full variable domain: GAGVSQSPSNKVTEKGKDVELRCDPISGHTALYWYRQSLGQGLEFLIYFQGNSAPDKSGLPSDRFSAERTGGSVSTLTIQRTQQEDSAVYLCASSPGKGPETQYFGPGTRLLVL.

The chain couples TRBV5-1 to TRBJ2-3; 7 positions agree with TRBD1. This CDR3 comprises 15 residues. After removal of 2 bases from V and 2 bases from J, the junction contained 5 bases not matched to a gene. The germline V gene has CDR1 SGHRS and CDR2 YFSETQ. CDR3 bases: TGCGCCAGCAGCTTTGGGACAGCCTACACAGATACGCAGTATTTT. This sequence encodes CASSFGTAYTDTQYF.

This clone was seen only once. The rearrangement joins TRBV6-5 to TRBJ1-1; perhaps TRBD1 as D (6 bases). V lost 7 bases to trimming and J lost 3 bases, with 12 bases between them. The CDR3 runs 13 residues. Germline CDR1 is MNHEY and CDR2 is SVGAGI. CDR3 DNA: TGTGCCAGCACGGAGCAGGGGTACACTGAAGCTTTCTTT. Protein product: CASTEQGYTEAFF.

The chain is built from TRBV5-1 and TRBJ2-3; a weak D match, TRBD2 (5 bases). The V gene lost 0 bases and the J gene lost 2 bases, with 13 bases spanning the gap. This CDR3 is built from 16 residues. Germline CDR1 reads SGHRS; CDR2 reads YFSETQ. CDR3: CASSLAVSADTDTQYF. The CDR3 region has the DNA TGCGCCAGCAGCTTGGCGGTTAGCGCGGACACAGATACGCAGTATTTT.

The J gene is TRBJ2-7, the V gene TRBV10-3; 10 bases match TRBD1. Germline CDR1 and CDR2: ENHRY and SYGVKD. This CDR3 is 14 amino acids long. The V segment lost 7 bases and the J segment 6 bases; nucleotides outside the gene matches: 9. The CDR3 loop reads CAINRDRGAGEQYF. As DNA, the CDR3 is TGTGCCATCAACAGGGACAGGGGAGCCGGCGAGCAGTACTTC.

Remarks on this clone: This same CDR3 is encoded by further DNA sequences in the sample. V is TRBV7-9 and J is TRBJ1-4; D may be TRBD1 (6 bases). This CDR3 comprises 13 residues. CDR1 and CDR2 (germline): SEHNR, FQNEAQ (reference sequence). Trimming shortened V by 3 bases and J by 8 bases, and 10 bases separated the two germline ends. CDR3 coding DNA: TGTGCCAGCAGCTTGGCAGGGGCGGAAAAACTGTTTTTT. Its protein product is CASSLAGAEKLFF.

The V gene is TRBV5-1, the J gene TRBJ2-1; 14 bases map to TRBD2. The V segment lost 0 bases and the J segment 7 bases; nucleotides outside the gene matches: 6. The CDR3 totals 17 residues. Looked up from germline, CDR1 is SGHRS and CDR2 is YFSETQ. The DNA for the CDR3 is TGCGCCAGCAGCTTGGGGGGCGGGACTAGCGGGAGAAATGAGCAGTTCTTC. It encodes CASSLGGGTSGRNEQFF.